The 7 T cell receptor beta chains presented below share a single source sample, sequenced in a study of T cell repertoires in cytomegalovirus infection (dated by TCRdb to about 2019). Sequenced on an Illumina HiSeq 1500. TCRdb reran the public reads through fastp at Q25 and MiXCR, keeping productive beta chains. CDR3 protein duplicates are merged, each entry listing the most common genes and DNA. Recorded for this sample are about 900,000 distinct CDR3 sequences; around 30% of them occurred a single time. Clones ranked in the top ten supply about an eighth of the sample. These receptors lack a known antigen. Read against the paper, the sample's treatment or condition label means: in vitro stimulation with specific CMV peptide epitopes to enrich CMV-specific T cells. The sequences come from cultured CD8+ T cells from PBMCs, collected from culture after CMV antigen stimulation. These receptors originate from a human donor in good health (CMV status not recorded). Some clones in this sample may be carry-over from other donors' samples.

The V and J genes are TRBV9 and TRBJ2-1, with D perhaps TRBD2 (6 bases). Germline V gene sequence: CDR1 SGDLS, CDR2 YYNGEE. The CDR3 extends over 14 amino acids. V was cut by 2 bases and J by 9 bases, with 15 bases left in between. The CDR3 region is CASSVGRRPLEQFF. CDR3 nucleotide sequence: TGTGCCAGCAGCGTGGGGAGGAGGCCTCTTGAGCAGTTCTTC.

This clonotype was recorded a few times. The chain has TRBV15 and TRBJ2-3, with D perhaps TRBD1 or TRBD2 (5 bases each). From germline, CDR1 is LNHNV and CDR2 YYDKDF (reference sequence). V lost 0 bases and J lost 4, with 5 bases in between. CDR3 length: 13 residues. The CDR3 DNA reads as TGTGCCACCAGCAGAGAGGGGGCAGATACGCAGTATTTT. Translation gives CATSREGADTQYF. Complete variable domain (other parts from reference TRBV15 and TRBJ2-3): DAMVIQNPRYQVTQFGKPVTLSCSQTLNHNVMYWYQQKSSQAPKLLFHYYDKDFNNEADTPDNFQSRRPNTSFCFLDIRSPGLGDTAMYLCATSREGADTQYFGPGTRLTVL.

This chain links TRBV7-9 with TRBJ2-1; D is unresolved. CDR1 is SEHNR, CDR2 FQNEAQ, per germline (reference sequence). The CDR3 runs 15 residues. V was trimmed by 3 bases and J by 7 bases, leaving 16 bases between them. CDR3 DNA: TGTGCCAGCAGCTTTCGTGCCTCGGTGGGGAATGAGCAGTTCTTC. Translated: CASSFRASVGNEQFF.

This clonotype occurred a few times. This chain uses TRBV2 with TRBJ2-3, with 10 positions matching TRBD1. Germline values: CDR1 SNHLY, CDR2 FYNNEI. The V gene end was trimmed by 4 bases and the J gene end by 0 bases; junction bases not matched to a gene: 10. CDR3 length equals 18 residues. The CDR3 loop reads CASSGFGDRGSSTDTQYF. The CDR3 DNA reads TGTGCCAGCAGTGGATTCGGGGACAGGGGATCGAGCACAGATACGCAGTATTTT.

This clonotype came up a few times. The chain joins TRBV4-1 to TRBJ1-1; D is possibly TRBD1 (5 bases). The CDR3 is 17 amino acids. Per germline, CDR1 MGHRA and CDR2 YSYEKL. V was trimmed by 1 base and J by 0 bases, leaving 15 bases between them. The CDR3 DNA reads as TGCGCCAGCAGCCAAGGGCCGACAGCGATTATGAACACTGAAGCTTTCTTT. It is translated as CASSQGPTAIMNTEAFF.

This chain connects TRBV27 to TRBJ1-1; tentative D call: TRBD1 (5 bases). V dropped 6 bases and J dropped 6 bases, with 17 bases sitting between them. Germline V lookup: CDR1 MNHEY, CDR2 SMNVEV (reference sequence). The length of the CDR3 is 14 residues. The CDR3 DNA sequence: TGTGCCAGCAGGGGGATGCGGCAGGGAGCTGAAGCTTTCTTT. It yields the protein CASRGMRQGAEAFF.

About this clonotype: This sequence may be a read error, since a much larger clone differs from it by one base. The chain employs TRBV7-2 and TRBJ2-2; 9 bases align to TRBD1. Germline assignment: CDR1 SGHTA and CDR2 FQGNSA. The CDR3 runs 17 residues. After removal of 5 bases from V and 2 bases from J, the junction contained 9 bases not matched to a gene. The CDR3 region has the DNA TGTGCCAGCAGCCCAGACACGGGACAGGGAAACACCGGGGAGCTGTTTTTT. Amino acids: CASSPDTGQGNTGELFF.